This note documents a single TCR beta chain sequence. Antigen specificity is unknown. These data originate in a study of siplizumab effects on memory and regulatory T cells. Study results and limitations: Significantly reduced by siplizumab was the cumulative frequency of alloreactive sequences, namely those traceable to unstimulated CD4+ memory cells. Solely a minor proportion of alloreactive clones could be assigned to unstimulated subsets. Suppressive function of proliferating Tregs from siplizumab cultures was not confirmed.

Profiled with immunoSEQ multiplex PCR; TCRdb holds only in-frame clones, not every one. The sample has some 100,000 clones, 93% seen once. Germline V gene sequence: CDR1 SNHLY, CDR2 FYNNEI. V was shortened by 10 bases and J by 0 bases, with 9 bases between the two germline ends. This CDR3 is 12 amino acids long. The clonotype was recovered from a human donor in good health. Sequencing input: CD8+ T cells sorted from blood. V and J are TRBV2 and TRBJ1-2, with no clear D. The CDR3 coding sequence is TGTGCCACCGGGGTATCTAACTATGGCTACACCTTC. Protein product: CATGVSNYGYTF.